This T cell receptor beta chain comes out of a study of OX40 agonist ivuxolimab in advanced cancers. The overall study: In this trial design, patients received ivuxolimab intravenously at 0.01 to 10 mg/kg every 2 weeks. Melanoma, hepatocellular carcinoma, head and neck or renal cell cancer occurred in dose-escalation patients.

The CDR3 spans 15 residues. The trim removed 0 bases at V and 4 bases at J, leaving 4 bases unmatched. Germline CDR1 MNHEY, CDR2 SVGAGI. Sequencing used immunoSEQ multiplex PCR; TCRdb keeps in-frame clones, though not all of them. The sample records tens of thousands of clones, around four fifths being singletons. This specimen consisted of CD4+ or CD8+ T cells sorted from blood, obtained in a trial of the OX40 agonist ivuxolimab. The chain links TRBV6-5 to TRBJ1-2; 8 bases are a match to TRBD1. This receptor was obtained from an adult with an advanced solid tumor such as melanoma, head and neck, liver or kidney cancer. CDR3: CASSYSGDRFYGYTF. The DNA of the CDR3 is TGTGCCAGCAGTTACTCGGGGGACAGGTTCTATGGCTACACCTTC.